These 2 T cell receptor beta chains originate from one sample sequenced in a study of shared clonotypes between healthy human individuals. CD45RO-negative CD8 cells positively selected for CCR7 made up the naive population, which excluded terminally differentiated effector memory CD45RA+ cells. Generated by immunoSEQ multiplex PCR, the TCRdb table keeps only in-frame clones and is missing some. The table has a few hundred thousand clones, 95% seen once. Sequencing was performed on naive CD8+ T cells sorted from blood. Source of these receptors: a woman aged 30 to 39 in good health.

This chain links TRBV2 with TRBJ1-1; D is perhaps TRBD1 (6 bases). Trimming stripped 7 bases from V and 3 bases from J, with 21 bases between. Germline V gene lookup returns CDR1 SNHLY and CDR2 FYNNEI. This CDR3 comprises 16 residues. The chain's CDR3 is CASNSIRDKKDTEAFF. In nucleotides, the CDR3 is TGTGCCAGCAACTCAATCCGGGACAAGAAAGACACTGAAGCTTTCTTT.

The V gene is TRBV28, the J gene TRBJ2-2; TRBD1 is a possible D gene (6 bases). This CDR3 has 15 amino acids. The V gene lost 3 bases and the J gene lost 5 bases, with 13 bases spanning the gap. Germline-derived CDR1 and CDR2 are MDHEN and SYDVKM. The CDR3 coding sequence is TGTGCCAGCAGTTTTACAGGGTTTAGAACCGGGGAGCTGTTTTTT. Protein sequence: CASSFTGFRTGELFF.